Below, 20 T cell receptor beta chains from the same sample are listed, as sequenced in a study of shared clonotypes between healthy human individuals. CD45RO-negative, CCR7-positively selected cells formed the naive CD8 fraction, excluding terminally differentiated effector memory CD45RA+ cells. TCRdb's table, derived via immunoSEQ multiplex PCR, lists solely in-frame clones and lacks some. In the table there are around 1.9 million clones, 93% of which are singletons. Source material: naive CD8+ T cells from PBMCs. These receptors were taken from a man aged 18 to 30 in good health. Some clones in this sample may be carry-over from other donors' samples.

The chain has TRBV15 and TRBJ2-5, with D uncertain. The CDR3 spans 14 residues. The V and J ends lost 4 bases and 7 bases respectively, with 16 bases between them. In germline, CDR1 is LNHNV, CDR2 YYDKDF (reference sequence). Here the CDR3 reads CATSTAGPPATQYF. Written as DNA, the CDR3 is TGTGCCACCAGCACCGCCGGGCCACCGGCGACCCAGTACTTC.

V and J are TRBV11-1 and TRBJ2-1; TRBD2 agrees at 12 bases. Germline CDR1 SGHAT, CDR2 FQDESV (reference sequence). The CDR3 runs 18 residues. V was clipped by 5 bases and J by 7 bases; unmatched bases: 15. CDR3 sequence: CASSPSPGGTSGLNEQFF. CDR3 nucleotides: TGTGCCAGCAGCCCAAGCCCCGGCGGGACTAGCGGGTTGAATGAGCAGTTCTTC.

The chain links TRBV2 to TRBJ2-5, with D possibly matching TRBD2 (7 bases). CDR1 is SNHLY, CDR2 FYNNEI, per germline. The germline V and J ends were trimmed by 5 bases and 5 bases, with 12 bases remaining between them. This CDR3 is built from 13 residues. Written as DNA, the CDR3 is TGTGCCAGCAGTTGGACTAGGGGGGAGACCCAGTACTTC. It yields the protein CASSWTRGETQYF.

The V gene is TRBV28, the J gene TRBJ1-3; no firm D call. V gave up 3 bases and J gave up 4 bases, with 10 bases separating them. Germline V gene data show CDR1 as MDHEN and CDR2 as SYDVKM. This CDR3 is built from 14 residues. This CDR3 is CASSFPPRGNTIYF. The CDR3 nucleotides are TGTGCCAGCAGTTTTCCCCCCCGCGGAAACACCATATATTTT. Looking up the rest from reference TRBV28 and TRBJ1-3 gives the full variable domain: DVKVTQSSRYLVKRTGEKVFLECVQDMDHENMFWYRQDPGLGLRLIYFSYDVKMKEKGDIPEGYSVSREKKERFSLILESASTNQTSMYLCASSFPPRGNTIYFGEGSWLTVV.

This clone was counted a single time. The CDR3 reads CASSLSQGVWWEQYF. The CDR3 bases are TGTGCCAGCAGCTTATCACAGGGAGTTTGGTGGGAGCAGTACTTC. The chain employs TRBV11-2 and TRBJ2-7, with D possibly TRBD1 on 6 matching bases. The CDR3 is made up of 15 amino acids. Germline assignment: CDR1 SGHAT and CDR2 FQNNGV. The ends were cut back, 2 bases at V and 7 bases at J, with 18 bases in the middle. Full variable domain (outside the CDR3, taken from reference TRBV11-2 and TRBJ2-7): EAGVAQSPRYKIIEKRQSVAFWCNPISGHATLYWYQQILGQGPKLLIQFQNNGVVDDSQLPKDRFSAERLKGVDSTLKIQPAKLEDSAVYLCASSLSQGVWWEQYFGPGTRLTVT.

CDR3 sequence: CASSQDRQTEQYF. The CDR3 DNA reads TGCGCCAGCAGCCAAGATCGACAGACGGAGCAGTACTTC. V and J are TRBV4-3 and TRBJ2-7, with a possible D match to TRBD1 (5 bases). Germline values: CDR1 LGHNA, CDR2 YSLEER. Trimming pared 0 bases from V and 7 bases from J, leaving 10 bases between. The CDR3 has 13 residues.

To note about this clone: Other DNA sequences in the sample encode the same CDR3. The chain combines TRBV28 with TRBJ1-2; D remains unclear. V lost 1 base and J 4 bases, leaving 7 bases between the germline ends. The CDR3 runs to 13 residues. Germline CDR1 reads MDHEN; CDR2 reads SYDVKM. This CDR3 is CASSLSAGYGYTF. DNA of the CDR3: TGTGCCAGCAGTTTATCGGCGGGCTATGGCTACACCTTC.

This clone showed up just once. This rearrangement joins TRBV2 to TRBJ2-7, with 10 bases identical to TRBD1. V lost 6 bases to trimming and J lost 0 bases; unmatched junction nucleotides: 5. Germline-derived CDR1 and CDR2 are SNHLY and FYNNEI. The CDR3 extends over 15 amino acids. CDR3 DNA sequence: TGTGCCAGCAGGATGGGGACAGGGGACTCCTACGAGCAGTACTTC. Protein product: CASRMGTGDSYEQYF. The whole variable domain, filled in from reference TRBV2 and TRBJ2-7, reads EPEVTQTPSHQVTQMGQEVILRCVPISNHLYFYWYRQILGQKVEFLVSFYNNEISEKSEIFDDQFSVERPDGSNFTLKIRSTKLEDSAMYFCASRMGTGDSYEQYFGPGTRLTVT.

This clone appeared a single time. The rearrangement links TRBV7-6 to TRBJ2-1; TRBD2 matches 9 bases. The V and J ends lost 1 base and 7 bases, in that order; junction bases with no gene match: 5. This CDR3 contains 15 residues. Germline CDR1 is SGHVS and CDR2 is FNYEAQ. DNA of the CDR3: TGTGCCAGCAGCTTAGGACTAGCGGAAACTAATGAGCAGTTCTTC. Translating gives CASSLGLAETNEQFF.

J is TRBJ2-3 and V is TRBV27; D possibly corresponds to TRBD2 (6 bases). The germline gives CDR1 MNHEY, CDR2 SMNVEV (reference sequence). This CDR3 region has 14 residues. Trimming left V 5 bases short and J 4 bases short, with 13 bases between. The CDR3 bases are TGTGCCAGCAGTCCCTCGCGGGGTGCAGATACGCAGTATTTT. Translating it yields CASSPSRGADTQYF.

The chain joins TRBV6-5 to TRBJ2-3, with D possibly TRBD2 on 5 matching bases. Germline V gene data show CDR1 as MNHEY and CDR2 as SVGAGI. V was shortened by 3 bases and J by 1 base, with 11 bases between the two germline ends. This CDR3 has 15 residues. Written as DNA, the CDR3 is TGTGCCAGCAGTTATGCCAGGACTCGCACAGATACGCAGTATTTT. This sequence encodes CASSYARTRTDTQYF.

CDR3 amino acids: CASSPTGQGAPGELFF. As DNA, the CDR3 is TGTGCCAGCAGTCCTACGGGACAGGGCGCTCCCGGGGAGCTGTTTTTT. The chain couples TRBV28 to TRBJ2-2; TRBD1 agrees at 9 bases. The CDR3 is made up of 16 amino acids. CDR1 and CDR2 (germline): MDHEN, SYDVKM. The J segment lost 6 bases and the V segment lost 5 bases, leaving 10 bases of the junction unmatched.

As to this clone: This CDR3 is also generated by other DNA sequences in the sample. This chain joins TRBV28 and TRBJ2-1; 8 bases agree with TRBD1. This CDR3 is built from 13 residues. V was pared by 6 bases and J by 4 bases, with 2 bases of the junction left unmatched. The V gene's germline CDR1 is MDHEN and CDR2 SYDVKM. Here the CDR3 reads CASSGQGYNEQFF. CDR3 DNA: TGTGCCAGCAGCGGACAGGGTTACAATGAGCAGTTCTTC. The full variable domain, with the rest looked up from reference TRBV28 and TRBJ2-1, is DVKVTQSSRYLVKRTGEKVFLECVQDMDHENMFWYRQDPGLGLRLIYFSYDVKMKEKGDIPEGYSVSREKKERFSLILESASTNQTSMYLCASSGQGYNEQFFGPGTRLTVL.

This clone was seen only once. The chain links TRBV27 to TRBJ2-5, with a weak D call TRBD2 (6 bases). Deletions cut 3 bases from V and 4 bases from J, with 15 bases between. The length of the CDR3 is 15 residues. From germline, CDR1 is MNHEY and CDR2 SMNVEV (reference sequence). CDR3 sequence: CASSLVREGGETQYF. The CDR3 nucleotides read TGTGCCAGCAGTTTGGTCCGTGAGGGAGGAGAGACCCAGTACTTC.

CDR3 in DNA: TGTGCCACCCGACCCGGGACAGCTTACGAGCAGTACTTC. Translation: CATRPGTAYEQYF. The V call is TRBV19, the J call TRBJ2-7; 7 bases agree with TRBD1. V shed 10 bases, J shed 4 bases, and the junction held 10 bases outside the gene matches. CDR1 LNHDA and CDR2 SQIVND come from the germline V gene (reference sequence). The CDR3 has 13 amino acids.

The gene calls are TRBV27 and TRBJ2-7; 8 bases match TRBD1. Germline V gene data show CDR1 as MNHEY and CDR2 as SMNVEV (reference sequence). This CDR3 has 14 residues. J gave up 1 base and V 6 bases, and 5 bases lay outside the gene matches. The CDR3 DNA reads TGTGCCAGCAGCGGACAGGGAATATCCTACGAGCAGTACTTC. Encoded protein: CASSGQGISYEQYF.

A word on this clone: Other DNA sequences in this sample translate to the same CDR3. CDR3 residues: CASSSRDYEQYF. CDR3 DNA: TGTGCCAGCAGCTCCAGGGATTACGAGCAGTACTTC. The chain couples TRBV5-4 to TRBJ2-7, with a weak D call TRBD1 (5 bases). The CDR3 runs to 12 residues. The V end lost 3 bases, the J end lost 4 bases, and 8 bases lay between the germline ends. Germline V CDR1 and CDR2: SGHNT, YYREEE (reference sequence).

CDR3 DNA sequence: TGTGCCAGCAGCGCACAGGGACTTCATAACTATGGCTACACCTTC. Residues: CASSAQGLHNYGYTF. The chain combines TRBV28 with TRBJ1-2, with D tentatively TRBD1 (6 bases). V lost 6 bases, J lost 1 base, and 15 bases lay in between. Germline CDR1 and CDR2: MDHEN and SYDVKM. The CDR3 extends over 15 amino acids.

The V and J genes are TRBV7-9 and TRBJ1-4, with TRBD1 matching 8 bases. The CDR3 totals 15 residues. V lost 7 bases and J lost 7; bases outside the gene matches: 11. Per the germline V gene, CDR1 is SEHNR and CDR2 is FQNEAQ (reference sequence). DNA for the CDR3: TGTGCCAGCAACGACTTACAGGGGGGGTTTGAAAAACTGTTTTTT. Translation gives CASNDLQGGFEKLFF.

DNA of the CDR3: TGTGCCACCAGCGGAGTGGCGTTAAGCTCCTACGAGCAGTACTTC. This codes for CATSGVALSSYEQYF. This rearrangement joins TRBV15 to TRBJ2-7; no clear D gene. The germline V gene has CDR1 LNHNV and CDR2 YYDKDF (reference sequence). The V and J ends lost 5 bases and 0 bases respectively, with 14 bases between them. This CDR3 contains 15 residues.